Each of the 28 T cell receptor beta chains below was sequenced from the same sample in a study of blood T cells in healthy people across ages. It was with a sample-barcoded 5' primer and a J-beta primer mix that a second PCR of roughly 7 to 12 cycles was run. TCRdb reprocessed the 5' RACE reads via MiXCR and lists one record per CDR3 protein. The repertoire holds 580,000 or so distinct CDR3 sequences, with around 48% as singletons. Sequenced: blood. The receptors stem from a man older than 75 in good health.

By its share, this clonotype is medium-sized. This chain links TRBV6-6 with TRBJ2-5; no clear D gene. With 4 bases removed from V and 5 bases from J, the gap between germline ends came to 11 bases. CDR3 length: 13 amino acids. Germline loops: CDR1 MNHNY, CDR2 SVGAGI (reference sequence). For the CDR3, the DNA is TGTGCCAGCAGTTTTCGGCAGATGGAGACCCAGTACTTC. It codes for CASSFRQMETQYF.

This chain links TRBV10-3 with TRBJ2-4, with TRBD2 as a possible D gene (5 bases). The J call is uncertain, as TRBJ2-7 better fits the DNA end. The germline V gene has CDR1 ENHRY and CDR2 SYGVKD. The CDR3 length is 15 residues. This CDR3 is CASSPKLGMGYEQYF. Written as DNA, the CDR3 is TGTGCCAGTTCCCCGAAACTAGGGATGGGCTACGAGCAGTACTTC.

The chain couples TRBV5-1 to TRBJ2-7, with D uncertain. The CDR3 runs 16 residues. The ends were cut back, 0 bases at V and 7 bases at J, with 20 bases in the middle. The V gene's germline CDR1 is SGHRS and CDR2 YFSETQ. This CDR3 is CASSLEVISSYNEQYF. CDR3 DNA sequence: TGCGCCAGCAGCTTGGAAGTCATAAGCTCCTACAATGAGCAGTACTTC.

The genes are TRBV28 and TRBJ2-5; TRBD1 agrees at 9 bases. CDR3 size: 15 residues. Trimming removed 7 bases from V and 5 bases from J; junction bases left unmatched: 11. Germline CDR1 and CDR2: MDHEN and SYDVKM. CDR3 loop: CASTNLRDRAETQYF. The CDR3 DNA reads as TGTGCCAGCACCAACCTCCGGGACAGGGCGGAGACCCAGTACTTC.

The rearrangement joins TRBV5-1 to TRBJ2-1, with 10 positions matching TRBD2. The ends lost 5 bases at V and 2 bases at J; junction bases unmatched: 7. The CDR3 consists of 16 residues. CDR1 is SGHRS, CDR2 YFSETQ, per germline. The CDR3, as DNA: TGCGCCAGCAGTCGGATAGCGGGAGGCCCCTACAATGAGCAGTTCTTC. It specifies CASSRIAGGPYNEQFF.

The chain has TRBV7-9 and TRBJ2-1; TRBD1 matches at 8 bases. CDR3 length: 13 amino acids. Trimming removed 5 bases from V and 10 bases from J; junction bases left unmatched: 7. Germline-derived CDR1 and CDR2 are SEHNR and FQNEAQ (reference sequence). The chain's CDR3 is CASSPQGAYEQFF. The CDR3 bases are TGTGCCAGCAGCCCTCAGGGGGCTTACGAGCAGTTCTTC.

This clonotype was found a few times. The V and J genes are TRBV12-3 or TRBV12-4 and TRBJ2-3, with 8 bases matching TRBD1. The J segment lost 4 bases and the V segment lost 6 bases, leaving 9 bases of the junction unmatched. The CDR3 sequence is 15 residues long. The CDR3 reads CASSDPRGRADTQYF. The CDR3 DNA sequence: TGTGCCAGCAGCGATCCCAGGGGGCGCGCAGATACGCAGTATTTT.

This clonotype was detected once. The V gene is TRBV29-1, the J gene TRBJ2-5; weak D call: TRBD1 (5 bases). The end of the DNA fits TRBJ2-7 better, so the J call may be wrong. The CDR3 has 13 amino acids. Germline-derived CDR1 and CDR2 are SQVTM and ANQGSEA. The CDR3 reads CSIRAGLSYEQYF. CDR3 bases: TGCAGCATTCGCGCAGGGTTAAGTTACGAGCAGTACTTC.

This clonotype was observed a few times. This chain connects TRBV7-6 to TRBJ2-7, with D tentatively TRBD1 (5 bases). Trimming took 5 bases from V and 2 from J, leaving 10 bases between them. Per germline, CDR1 SGHVS and CDR2 FNYEAQ. This CDR3 is 13 amino acids long. This chain's CDR3 is CASSAGRAYEQYF. CDR3 DNA sequence: TGTGCCAGCAGCGCTGGCAGGGCCTACGAGCAGTACTTC.

This sequence joins TRBV20-1 and TRBJ1-2; D remains unclear. Trimming cost V 3 bases and J 6 bases, with 11 bases left between them. This CDR3 spans 12 amino acids. CDR1 is DFQATT, CDR2 SNEGSKA, per germline (reference sequence). CDR3 nucleotide sequence: TGCAGTGCTAGGTATACTGAGCATGGCTACACCTTC. Its protein is CSARYTEHGYTF.

This clonotype has more than one count but fewer than ten. The chain uses TRBV29-1 and TRBJ2-5; tentative D call: TRBD1 (7 bases). V lost 2 bases to trimming and J lost 7 bases, with 11 bases between them. The length of the CDR3 is 12 residues. Germline V gene data show CDR1 as SQVTM and CDR2 as ANQGSEA. CDR3 sequence: CSVETGEVTQYF. As DNA, the CDR3 is TGCAGCGTTGAAACAGGGGAGGTGACCCAGTACTTC. The complete variable domain, with remaining parts taken from reference TRBV29-1 and TRBJ2-5, reads SAVISQKPSRDICQRGTSLTIQCQVDSQVTMMFWYRQQPGQSLTLIATANQGSEATYESGFVIDKFPISRPNLTFSTLTVSNMSPEDSSIYLCSVETGEVTQYFGPGTRLLVL.

The chain couples TRBV20-1 to TRBJ2-4; 10 bases line up with TRBD2. The CDR3 has 16 residues. Germline lookup yields CDR1 DFQATT and CDR2 SNEGSKA (reference sequence). Trimming took 3 bases from V and 1 from J; bases not matched to a gene: 6. CDR3 bases: TGCAGTGCTAGCCCCAAGCGGGAGGGTGCCAAAAACATTCAGTACTTC. This encodes CSASPKREGAKNIQYF.

The chain links TRBV4-3 to TRBJ2-7; TRBD1 is a possible D gene (6 bases). Germline lookup yields CDR1 LGHNA and CDR2 YSLEER. The CDR3 loop spans 14 amino acids. Trimming removed 0 bases at V and 4 bases at J, with 10 bases between. The CDR3 reads CASSQEVQGYEQYF. In DNA, the CDR3 is TGCGCCAGCAGCCAAGAAGTACAGGGTTACGAGCAGTACTTC.

This chain uses TRBV20-1 with TRBJ2-3; 10 bases are shared with TRBD2. V lost 5 bases and J lost 5; bases outside the gene matches: 10. The CDR3 loop spans 15 amino acids. Germline CDR1 is DFQATT and CDR2 is SNEGSKA (reference sequence). The CDR3, as DNA: TGCAGTGCTCCCCAGCTAGCGGGGGCCGGAGATACGCAGTATTTT. This gives the protein CSAPQLAGAGDTQYF.

The chain recombines TRBV5-1 with TRBJ2-1; D possibly corresponds to TRBD2 (7 bases). The germline V gene encodes CDR1 SGHRS and CDR2 YFSETQ. The CDR3 consists of 16 residues. Trimming left V 0 bases short and J 3 bases short, with 13 bases between. This chain's CDR3 is CASSLGGGGNYNEQFF. Written as DNA, the CDR3 is TGCGCCAGCAGCTTGGGCGGGGGCGGTAACTACAATGAGCAGTTCTTC.

The table lists this clonotype with many counts. Here the CDR3 DNA reads TGTGCCAGCAGCCTCCAGTTTAAGCAGTACTTC. It yields the protein CASSLQFKQYF. The chain is built from TRBV7-9 and TRBJ2-7; D gene uncertain. Looked up from germline, CDR1 is SEHNR and CDR2 is FQNEAQ (reference sequence). This CDR3 is built from 11 residues. Deletions cut 5 bases from V and 8 bases from J, with 10 bases between.

This chain joins TRBV12-3 or TRBV12-4 and TRBJ2-1, with a possible D match to TRBD1 (5 bases). The CDR3 has 12 amino acids. V was cut by 7 bases and J by 8 bases, with 12 bases left in between. CDR3 protein: CASKIRRDEQFF. DNA of the CDR3: TGTGCCAGCAAGATCCGCAGGGATGAGCAGTTCTTC.

This chain connects TRBV9 to TRBJ1-1; no clear D gene. CDR3 length: 14 amino acids. Germline lookup yields CDR1 SGDLS and CDR2 YYNGEE. Trimming removed 3 bases at V and 11 bases at J, with 20 bases between. This CDR3 is CASSASPTSVNAFF. For the CDR3, the DNA is TGTGCCAGCAGCGCCAGCCCCACCAGCGTGAATGCTTTCTTT.

The chain couples TRBV7-2 to TRBJ1-2; D not resolved. The germline V gene encodes CDR1 SGHTA and CDR2 FQGNSA. The CDR3 has 13 amino acids. The V and J ends lost 2 bases and 6 bases respectively, with 10 bases between them. The CDR3 protein is CASSLRPLNGYTF. In DNA form, the CDR3 reads TGTGCCAGCAGCTTACGGCCCTTGAATGGCTACACCTTC.

This clonotype was counted only a few times. The CDR3 loop reads CASRRQGNTGELFF. CDR3 coding DNA: TGTGCCAGCAGAAGACAGGGGAACACCGGGGAGCTGTTTTTT. The chain has TRBV6-5 and TRBJ2-2; 7 bases line up with TRBD1. The germline gives CDR1 MNHEY, CDR2 SVGAGI. Trimming cost V 6 bases and J 1 base; bases outside gene matches: 2. This CDR3 comprises 14 residues.

The chain combines TRBV7-2 with TRBJ2-5; no firm D call. The CDR3 sequence is 14 residues long. Trimming took 1 base from V and 5 from J, leaving 11 bases between them. Germline V CDR1 and CDR2: SGHTA, FQGNSA. The CDR3 DNA sequence: TGTGCCAGCAGCTTAGGCAGGTATCAGGAGACCCAGTACTTC. This translates into CASSLGRYQETQYF.

The chain combines TRBV24-1 with TRBJ2-5, with D perhaps matching TRBD1 (6 bases). This CDR3 has 15 amino acids. Germline loops: CDR1 KGHDR, CDR2 SFDVKD. Trimming stripped 4 bases from V and 0 bases from J, with 11 bases between. The CDR3 DNA follows: TGTGCCACCAGTGAACCCGACAGGTACCAAGAGACCCAGTACTTC. Its protein product is CATSEPDRYQETQYF.

Note on this clonotype: A read error may account for a junction end that differs from germline. The rearrangement joins TRBV29-1 to TRBJ2-3; 10 bases match TRBD2. Per germline, CDR1 SQVTM and CDR2 ANQGSEA. This CDR3 is 15 amino acids long. The CDR3 here is CSVELGTSATGTQYF. In nucleotides, the CDR3 is TGCAGCGTTGAATTGGGGACTAGCGCGACAGGTACGCAGTATTTT.

This chain connects TRBV10-2 to TRBJ1-2; D gene uncertain. V lost 3 bases and J lost 5, with 7 bases in between. This CDR3 region has 12 residues. Germline values: CDR1 WSHSY, CDR2 SAAADI. For the CDR3, the DNA is TGCGCCAGCAGTGACTTTGTTTATGGCTACACCTTC. Translating gives CASSDFVYGYTF.

V gene TRBV29-1 combines with J gene TRBJ1-1; 7 bases are a match to TRBD1. The J segment lost 5 bases and the V segment lost 6 bases, leaving 12 bases of the junction unmatched. Germline V gene data show CDR1 as SQVTM and CDR2 as ANQGSEA. The CDR3 has 14 residues. CDR3: CSVFTDRASTEAFF. In DNA form, the CDR3 reads TGCAGCGTATTTACCGACAGGGCGTCGACTGAAGCTTTCTTT.

This clonotype occurred a few times. The CDR3 bases are TGTGCCAGCAGCCCGACTTGGGACGAGCAGTACTTC. Protein product: CASSPTWDEQYF. The J gene is TRBJ2-7, the V gene TRBV7-2, with no clear D. The V end was cut by 5 bases, the J end by 5 bases, with 10 bases between. CDR3 length: 12 residues. The germline V gene has CDR1 SGHTA and CDR2 FQGNSA.

The rearrangement joins TRBV7-2 to TRBJ1-2, with D possibly being TRBD1 (5 bases). This CDR3 spans 15 amino acids. V lost 1 base and J lost 3, with 12 bases in between. CDR1 and CDR2 from the germline V gene are SGHTA and FQGNSA. The CDR3 DNA is TGTGCCAGCAGCTTAGGGTCCGACAGCTACTATGGCTACACCTTC. Protein product: CASSLGSDSYYGYTF.

The sample holds a few counts of this clonotype. The chain couples TRBV7-2 to TRBJ1-2; D remains unclear. Trimming took 4 bases from V and 4 from J, leaving 16 bases between them. The CDR3 is 15 residues long. The germline V gene has CDR1 SGHTA and CDR2 FQGNSA. The CDR3 sequence is CASSSSSQAGYGYTF. CDR3 coding DNA: TGTGCCAGCAGCTCTTCCTCGCAGGCGGGCTATGGCTACACCTTC. Variable domain in full (rest from reference TRBV7-2 and TRBJ1-2): GAGVSQSPSNKVTEKGKDVELRCDPISGHTALYWYRQSLGQGLEFLIYFQGNSAPDKSGLPSDRFSAERTGGSVSTLTIQRTQQEDSAVYLCASSSSSQAGYGYTFGSGTRLTVV.